A selection of T cell receptor beta chains follows, all from one sample in a study of neurological immune-mediated disorders. TCRdb passed the 5' RACE reads through MiXCR, listing each CDR3 protein once. This table holds just under 60,000 distinct CDR3 sequences, 3.5% found once. Sequencing was done on a sample of PBMCs. These receptors were obtained from a woman aged 30 to 39 with multiple sclerosis. CDR3s leave out the opening cysteine and the closing phenylalanine or tryptophan.

cdr3_aa | v_call
ASSLLTGTGELF | TRBV5-1
SARDRGTWTDTQY | TRBV20-1
SGEQGAGYT | TRBV20-1
ASSPGTSSGELF | TRBV3-1
ASSPKAGDKNIQY | TRBV4-1
ASSLSGDRNTEAF | TRBV5-1
ASSQDTFGQNQPQH | TRBV4-1
SARLPGGNYNEQF | TRBV20-1
ASSNGGGRTEAF | TRBV5-4
ASSLGERDNQPQH | TRBV5-1
ASSQAIGGTEAF | TRBV3-1
SARYGRGGYEQY | TRBV20-1
ASRSSGRPDTQY | TRBV12-3/TRBV12-4
ASSFTGDWAF | TRBV5-1
ASSAPPGATGSYEQY | TRBV14
ASSFRPYSHEQY | TRBV12-3/TRBV12-4
ASSQGRGAGRTNQPQH | TRBV3-1
ASSNSKVPLYEQY | TRBV21-1